This TCR beta chain was captured in a study of identical twins. TCRdb analysed the 5' RACE reads with MiXCR anew, one entry per CDR3 protein. The data contain about 520,000 distinct CDR3 sequences, about 20% of them singletons. V was pared by 2 bases and J by 0 bases, with 9 bases between. The CDR3 extends over 15 amino acids. The V gene's germline CDR1 is MNHEY and CDR2 SVGAGI. About this clonotype: Antigen unknown.

Overall study results and limits: Alpha sequences that were out-of-frame and twin-shared showed an excess of low generation probability.

These data were likewise used in another study, on T cells expressing NK-cell markers. That study reports: It was sorted CD3+CD56+NKG2C+, CD3+CD56+NKG2C- and CD3+CD56-NKG2C+ T cells that supplied the TCR beta repertoires.

The material sequenced was CD4+ T cells sorted from blood. The chain has TRBV6-5 and TRBJ2-3; D is undetermined. This receptor was identified in a woman in her late teens or twenties in good health. The CDR3 DNA is TGTGCCAGCAGTTACCAGGTGGCTAGCACAGATACGCAGTATTTT. Translating it yields CASSYQVASTDTQYF.